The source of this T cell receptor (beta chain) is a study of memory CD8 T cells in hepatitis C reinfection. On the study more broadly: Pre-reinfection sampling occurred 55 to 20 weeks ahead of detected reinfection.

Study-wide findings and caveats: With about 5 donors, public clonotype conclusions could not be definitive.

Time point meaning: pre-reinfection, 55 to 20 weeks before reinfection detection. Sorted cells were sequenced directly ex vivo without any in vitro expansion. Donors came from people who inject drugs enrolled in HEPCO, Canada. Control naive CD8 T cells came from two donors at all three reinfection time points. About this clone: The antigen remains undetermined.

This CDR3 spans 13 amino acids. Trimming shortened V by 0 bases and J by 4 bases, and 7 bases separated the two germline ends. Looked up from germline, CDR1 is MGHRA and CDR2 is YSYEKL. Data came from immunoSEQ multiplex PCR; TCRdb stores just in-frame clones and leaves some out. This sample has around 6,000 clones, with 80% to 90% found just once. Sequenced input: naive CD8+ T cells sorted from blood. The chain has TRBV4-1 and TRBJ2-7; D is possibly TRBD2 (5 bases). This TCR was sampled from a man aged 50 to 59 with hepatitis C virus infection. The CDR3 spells CASSQDRGYEQYF. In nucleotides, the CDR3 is TGCGCCAGCAGCCAAGATAGAGGGTACGAGCAGTACTTC.